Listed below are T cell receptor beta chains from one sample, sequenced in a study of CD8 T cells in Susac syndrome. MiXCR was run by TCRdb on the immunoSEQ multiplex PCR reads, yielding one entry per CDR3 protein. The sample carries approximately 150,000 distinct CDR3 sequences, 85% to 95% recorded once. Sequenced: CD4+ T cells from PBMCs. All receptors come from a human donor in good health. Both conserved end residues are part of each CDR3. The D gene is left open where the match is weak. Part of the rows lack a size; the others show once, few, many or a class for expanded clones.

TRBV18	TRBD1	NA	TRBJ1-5	CASSPFPDRVRNQPQHF	TGTGCCAGCTCACCATTCCCGGACAGGGTTCGTAATCAGCCCCAGCATTTT
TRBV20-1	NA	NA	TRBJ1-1	CSARSERGMNTEAFF	TGCAGTGCTAGAAGTGAAAGGGGAATGAACACTGAAGCTTTCTTT
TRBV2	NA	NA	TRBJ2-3	CASSVNGVLTDTQYF	TGTGCCAGCAGCGTAAATGGGGTCCTCACAGATACGCAGTATTTT
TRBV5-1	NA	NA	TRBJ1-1	CASSSWTEGTEAFF	TGCGCCAGCAGCTCCTGGACGGAGGGCACTGAAGCTTTCTTT
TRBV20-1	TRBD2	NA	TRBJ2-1	CSSAGRVNEQFF	TGCAGCTCGGCTGGGAGGGTCAATGAGCAGTTCTTC
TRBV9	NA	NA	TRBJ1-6	CASSAMENSPLHF	TGTGCCAGCAGCGCGATGGAGAATTCACCCCTCCACTTT
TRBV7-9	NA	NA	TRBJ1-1	CASSQTEGKGNTEAFF	TGTGCCAGCAGCCAAACAGAGGGAAAAGGGAACACTGAAGCTTTCTTT
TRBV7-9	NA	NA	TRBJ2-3	CASSLGWSTDTQYF	TGTGCCAGCAGCCTAGGGTGGAGCACAGATACGCAGTATTTT
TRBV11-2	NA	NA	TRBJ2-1	CASSLDLVRVEQFF	TGTGCCAGCAGCTTAGACCTAGTTCGTGTTGAGCAGTTCTTC
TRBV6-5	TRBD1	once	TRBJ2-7	CASTLGTDYEQYF	TGTGCCAGCACCCTAGGGACAGACTACGAGCAGTACTTC
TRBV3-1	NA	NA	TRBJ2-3	CASSLGIADTQYF	TGTGCCAGCAGTCTCGGCATCGCAGATACGCAGTATTTT
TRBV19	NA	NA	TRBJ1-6	CASSIRGRGSPLHF	TGTGCCAGTAGTATACGGGGCCGGGGGTCACCCCTCCACTTT
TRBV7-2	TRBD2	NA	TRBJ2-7	CASRLAAPYEQYF	TGTGCCAGCCGACTAGCGGCTCCGTACGAGCAGTACTTC
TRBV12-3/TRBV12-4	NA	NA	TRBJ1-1	CASSLRQGPMNTEAFF	TGTGCCAGCAGTTTACGGCAGGGCCCCATGAACACTGAAGCTTTCTTT
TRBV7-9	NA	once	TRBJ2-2	CASSINGELFF	TGTGCCAGCAGTATCAACGGGGAGCTGTTTTTT
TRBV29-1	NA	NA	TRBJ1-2	CSAGDGNYGYTF	TGCAGCGCTGGGGACGGCAACTATGGCTACACCTTC
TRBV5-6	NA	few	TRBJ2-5	CASSLGIQETQYF	TGTGCCAGCAGCTTGGGAATTCAAGAGACCCAGTACTTC
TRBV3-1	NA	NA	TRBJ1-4	CASSQGQARGEKLFF	TGTGCCAGCAGCCAAGGACAGGCAAGGGGGGAAAAACTGTTTTTT
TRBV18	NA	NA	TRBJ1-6	CASSPPNAPLHF	TGTGCCAGCTCACCGCCCAACGCGCCCCTCCACTTT
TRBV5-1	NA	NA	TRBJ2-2	CATQGNTGELFF	TGCGCCACCCAGGGGAACACCGGGGAGCTGTTTTTT
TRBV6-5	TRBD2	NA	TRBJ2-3	CASSSPAGPSDTQYF	TGTGCCAGTTCATCCCCAGCGGGGCCGTCAGATACGCAGTATTTT
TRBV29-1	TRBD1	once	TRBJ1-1	CSVNNRGRNTEAFF	TGCAGCGTTAATAACAGGGGGCGAAACACTGAAGCTTTCTTT
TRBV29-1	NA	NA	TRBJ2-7	CSATGSYEQYF	TGCAGCGCCACAGGGTCTTACGAGCAGTACTTC
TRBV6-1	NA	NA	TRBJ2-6	CASRPMTGLDVLTF	TGTGCCAGCAGACCCATGACAGGCCTCGATGTCCTGACTTTC
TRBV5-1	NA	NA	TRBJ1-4	CASRGMATNEKLFF	TGCGCCAGCAGGGGAATGGCAACTAATGAAAAACTGTTTTTT